This TCR beta chain was identified during a study of identical twins. The CDR3 covers 15 residues. The germline V gene encodes CDR1 ENHRY and CDR2 SYGVKD. V lost 8 bases, J lost 2 bases, and 18 bases lay in between. Using its own MiXCR run on the 5' RACE reads, TCRdb lists one record per CDR3 protein. Of more than 600,000 distinct CDR3 sequences listed, 15% to 20% are singletons. This clonotype was recorded a few times. The same sample was also used in a study of T cells expressing NK-cell markers.

The TCR originated in a woman under 30 in good health. The chain uses TRBV10-3 and TRBJ2-5; D gene uncertain. Sequences were obtained from PBMCs. This CDR3 is CAIARRQDGQETQYF. The CDR3 nucleotides read TGTGCCATCGCTAGGCGGCAGGATGGGCAAGAGACCCAGTACTTC.